Listed here are 5 T cell receptor beta chains from one sample, sequenced in a study of T cell responses to AZD1222 COVID-19 vaccine. Data came from immunoSEQ multiplex PCR; TCRdb stores just in-frame clones and leaves some out. The sample shows 95,000 to 150,000 clones, around 87% of them seen only once. Sample: peripheral blood, taken 28 days after the second AZD1222 dose. All receptors derive from an adult who received the AZD1222 COVID-19 vaccine.

In nucleotides, the CDR3 is TGTGCCAGCAGCTTAGTCAGGTCCACAGATACGCAGTATTTT. Protein sequence: CASSLVRSTDTQYF. V is TRBV7-2 and J is TRBJ2-3, with D hard to call. Germline values: CDR1 SGHTA, CDR2 FQGNSA. Between the trimmed V and J ends, which lost 1 base and 2 bases, there was a span of 7 bases. This CDR3 has 14 amino acids.

The rearrangement links TRBV2 to TRBJ1-4; D uncertain. The V end was cut by 4 bases, the J end by 0 bases, with 9 bases between. Looked up from germline, CDR1 is SNHLY and CDR2 is FYNNEI. This CDR3 comprises 15 residues. CDR3 loop: CASSGVLSTNEKLFF. The CDR3 DNA is TGTGCCAGCAGTGGGGTCCTTTCAACTAATGAAAAACTGTTTTTT.

The chain combines TRBV6-5 with TRBJ2-7; 7 bases match TRBD2. The CDR3 has 15 amino acids. Germline CDR1 MNHEY, CDR2 SVGAGI. Trimming removed 6 bases from V and 0 bases from J; junction bases left unmatched: 8. The CDR3 region is CASRTAPSGSYEQYF. CDR3 bases: TGTGCCAGCAGGACAGCACCTAGCGGCTCCTACGAGCAGTACTTC.

V and J are TRBV7-9 and TRBJ1-3, with a possible D match to TRBD1 (5 bases). Per germline, CDR1 SEHNR and CDR2 FQNEAQ (reference sequence). CDR3 length equals 14 residues. Deletions cut 7 bases from V and 4 bases from J, with 14 bases between. CDR3 residues: CASMRSGVGNTIYF. The CDR3 nucleotides are TGTGCCAGCATGCGATCGGGGGTGGGAAACACCATATATTTT. Supplemented by reference TRBV7-9 and TRBJ1-3, the full variable domain reads DTGVSQNPRHKITKRGQNVTFRCDPISEHNRLYWYRQTLGQGPEFLTYFQNEAQLEKSRLLSDRFSAERPKGSFSTLEIQRTEQGDSAMYLCASMRSGVGNTIYFGEGSWLTVV.

The chain employs TRBV6-6 and TRBJ1-5; 7 bases fit TRBD1. The CDR3 contains 15 residues. Germline V gene data show CDR1 as MNHNY and CDR2 as SVGAGI (reference sequence). Germline trimming cut 5 bases from V and 5 bases from J; bases unmatched to any gene: 9. The CDR3 loop reads CASSPATGTDQPQHF. The CDR3 DNA is TGTGCCAGCAGTCCAGCGACAGGGACGGATCAGCCCCAGCATTTT.